A selection of T cell receptor beta chains follows, all from one sample in a study of T cell changes during pregnancy in multiple sclerosis. The table came from immunoSEQ multiplex PCR; TCRdb's copy has only in-frame clones and leaves some out. The profile covers approximately 40,000 clones, with 85% to 95% appearing a single time and less than 0.65% taken by the ten largest. The input for sequencing was CD4+ T cells from peripheral blood mononuclear cells, taken in the third trimester of pregnancy. The receptors were sampled from a female donor with multiple sclerosis, enrolled in a pregnancy study. Both conserved end residues are part of each CDR3. The D gene is left open where the match is weak. Clone size is shown for a subset of rows, as once, few, many or a class of expanded clone.

TGTGCCAGCAGCTTAGTGGAAGGGGGCGAGCAGTACTTC	CASSLVEGGEQYF	TRBJ2-7	13	TRBV7-2	NA	NA
TGTGCCAGTAGTATATCTAGCGGGGCGAACACCGGGGAGCTGTTTTTT	CASSISSGANTGELFF	TRBJ2-2	16	TRBV19	NA	TRBD2
TGTGCCAGCAGCGCCCCAGGGGCTGTTAGCTACACCTTC	CASSAPGAVSYTF	TRBJ1-2	13	TRBV6-1	NA	NA
TGTGCCAGCAGCTTAACGTGGGGGACAGGGAGACTTTATAGCAATCAGCCCCAGCATTTT	CASSLTWGTGRLYSNQPQHF	TRBJ1-5	20	TRBV7-3	NA	TRBD1
TGTGCCAGTAGTATTCGGGGAACTTCCTACGAGCAGTACTTC	CASSIRGTSYEQYF	TRBJ2-7	14	TRBV19	NA	NA
TGTGCCAGCACCCTATACAGCAGACACACCGGGGAGCTGTTTTTT	CASTLYSRHTGELFF	TRBJ2-2	15	TRBV5-8	NA	NA
TGCGCCAGCAGCTTGGATGGGACAGAATATCAGCCCCAGCATTTT	CASSLDGTEYQPQHF	TRBJ1-5	15	TRBV5-1	NA	TRBD1
TGTGCCAGCTCACTAAAAGTAGTCTCCACCGGGGAGCTGTTTTTT	CASSLKVVSTGELFF	TRBJ2-2	15	TRBV18	NA	NA
TGCAGCGGAGAGCGGGAGCAGTTCTTC	CSGEREQFF	TRBJ2-1	9	TRBV29-1	NA	NA
TGTGCCAGCAGCCGCCGGGACAGGGGGATCTACGAGCAGTACTTC	CASSRRDRGIYEQYF	TRBJ2-7	15	TRBV7-2	NA	TRBD1
TGTGCCAGCAGCTTAACAGGGCTGACCGGGGAGCTGTTTTTT	CASSLTGLTGELFF	TRBJ2-2	14	TRBV7-2	NA	NA
TGTGCCAGCACTGACGACAGGGGGGTTTGGGGCAATCAGCCCCAGCATTTT	CASTDDRGVWGNQPQHF	TRBJ1-5	17	TRBV2	NA	TRBD1
TGTGCCAGCTCCCGGCCGGGACTAGCTGTCAGCCCCGAGCAGTACTTC	CASSRPGLAVSPEQYF	TRBJ2-7	16	TRBV5-5	NA	TRBD2
TGTGCCAGTAGTCTGAGTGGGGCCAACGTCCTGACTTTC	CASSLSGANVLTF	TRBJ2-6	13	TRBV19	NA	NA
TGTGCCAGCAGCTCCGGGGACAGGGTACGCGGTGAGCAGTTCTTC	CASSSGDRVRGEQFF	TRBJ2-1	15	TRBV5-4	NA	TRBD1
TGTGCCAGCAGCTTAGGGGTTAGCGGGGGTCAAGAGACCCAGTACTTC	CASSLGVSGGQETQYF	TRBJ2-5	16	TRBV7-2	NA	TRBD2
TGTGCCAGCACCGATTCCCGGCGGGGGAGCTCAGATACGCAGTATTTT	CASTDSRRGSSDTQYF	TRBJ2-3	16	TRBV13	few	TRBD2
TGTGCCACCAGCGCCCCAGGTCAGCGGGAGTACGAGCAGTACTTC	CATSAPGQREYEQYF	TRBJ2-7	15	TRBV15	NA	TRBD2
TGCGCCAGCAGCCAAGATGGCCCCAACAGGGGGTCCTACGAGCAGTACTTC	CASSQDGPNRGSYEQYF	TRBJ2-7	17	TRBV4-3	NA	TRBD1
TGTGCCAGTAGTAGCGGCGGGTTAACCGGGGAGCTGTTTTTT	CASSSGGLTGELFF	TRBJ2-2	14	TRBV19	NA	NA
TGTGCCAGCAGCCTACAGGGTGGACAGCCCCAGCATTTT	CASSLQGGQPQHF	TRBJ1-5	13	TRBV7-2	NA	NA
TGCAGCGTTGGAGCCCTTGGACAGGGAAAGACCGGGGAGCTGTTTTTT	CSVGALGQGKTGELFF	TRBJ2-2	16	TRBV29-1	NA	TRBD1
TGTGCCAGCAGCTTAACCGGGATTTCCTACGAGCAGTACTTC	CASSLTGISYEQYF	TRBJ2-7	14	TRBV7-9	NA	NA
TGTGCCAGCAGAGACAGGGCGGATGAGCAGTTCTTC	CASRDRADEQFF	TRBJ2-1	12	TRBV6-5	NA	TRBD1
TGTGCCTGGATAGGACAAGGAGTGCCCACCGGGGAGCTGTTTTTT	CAWIGQGVPTGELFF	TRBJ2-2	15	TRBV30	few	NA
TGTGCCAGCAGCCCTCCTACAGGGCAAGGAGACGAGCAGTACTTC	CASSPPTGQGDEQYF	TRBJ2-7	15	TRBV6-5	NA	NA
TGTGCCAGCAGTATGGGGGACAGGGGACAAGAGACCCAGTACTTC	CASSMGDRGQETQYF	TRBJ2-5	15	TRBV2	NA	TRBD1
TGTGCCAGCAGTGAGGGGCCTAGCGGGAAGGTCTTC	CASSEGPSGKVF	TRBJ2-1	12	TRBV6-4	medium-sized	TRBD2
TGTGCCAGCAGCTCTCCTTCAGGGGTGAACACTGAAGCTTTCTTT	CASSSPSGVNTEAFF	TRBJ1-1	15	TRBV7-9	NA	NA
TGTGCCAGCGGAGGGAATTATGGCTACACCTTC	CASGGNYGYTF	TRBJ1-2	11	TRBV7-2	NA	NA
TGTGCCAGCAGACCCGGGACAGCCGTCCACACTGAAGCTTTCTTT	CASRPGTAVHTEAFF	TRBJ1-1	15	TRBV14	NA	TRBD1
TGTGCCAGCTCACCCAGGGGAACTAATGAAAAACTGTTTTTT	CASSPRGTNEKLFF	TRBJ1-4	14	TRBV18	NA	NA
TGTGCCAGCAGCTTTAGGAGGAAGTCCTACAATGAGCAGTTCTTC	CASSFRRKSYNEQFF	TRBJ2-1	15	TRBV7-2	NA	NA
TGCGCCAGCAGCCTAGCGGGAGACACCGGGGAGCTGTTTTTT	CASSLAGDTGELFF	TRBJ2-2	14	TRBV5-1	NA	TRBD2
TGTGCCAGCAGCTTAAGCGTAGGATCTCCAAACACAGATACGCAGTATTTT	CASSLSVGSPNTDTQYF	TRBJ2-3	17	TRBV5-4	NA	NA
TGTGCCAGCAGCCAATCGACTAGATTGAGCGGGGAGCTGTTTTTT	CASSQSTRLSGELFF	TRBJ2-2	15	TRBV16	NA	NA
TGTGCCAGTAGGAGGGACAGCCAAGAGACCCAGTACTTC	CASRRDSQETQYF	TRBJ2-5	13	TRBV19	NA	TRBD1
TGTGCCAGTAGTATACGAACTTCCTCCTACGAGCAGTACTTC	CASSIRTSSYEQYF	TRBJ2-7	14	TRBV19	NA	NA
TGTGCCACCAGCAGGGTTTCCCGGGACTTGGCTTTCTTT	CATSRVSRDLAFF	TRBJ1-1	13	TRBV15	NA	NA
TGTGCCAGCAGTAGCGGGAGTAAATCCTACGAGCAGTACTTC	CASSSGSKSYEQYF	TRBJ2-7	14	TRBV2	NA	TRBD2
TGTGCCAGTAGTAGCCCCCCCGGGACAGGGGTAACCGAGCAGTACTTC	CASSSPPGTGVTEQYF	TRBJ2-7	16	TRBV19	NA	TRBD1
TGTGCCAGCAGTTTAACAGGGTACACTGAAGCTTTCTTT	CASSLTGYTEAFF	TRBJ1-1	13	TRBV27	NA	NA
TGTGCCAGCAGCGACGCAGGGATCTGGACAACTAATGAAAAACTGTTTTTT	CASSDAGIWTTNEKLFF	TRBJ1-4	17	TRBV7-2	NA	NA
TGTGCCAGCAGCCCGGGACTAGCGTATGAGCTGTTTTTT	CASSPGLAYELFF	TRBJ2-2	13	TRBV7-2	NA	TRBD2
TGTGCCAGCAGCCCACCCGGGGCTAACTATGGCTACACCTTC	CASSPPGANYGYTF	TRBJ1-2	14	TRBV4-2	NA	NA
TGTGCCAGCAGCTTAGTTGGAGACCCCGGACTCGGTGGCTACACCTTC	CASSLVGDPGLGGYTF	TRBJ1-2	16	TRBV7-2	NA	NA
TGTGCCAGCACTACGGGACAATATACCAATGAGCAGTTCTTC	CASTTGQYTNEQFF	TRBJ2-1	14	TRBV18	NA	NA
TGTGCCAGCTCACCTGGACAGGGGCGGGACACTGAAGCTTTCTTT	CASSPGQGRDTEAFF	TRBJ1-1	15	TRBV18	NA	TRBD1
TGTGCCAGCTCACCCCTTCCTACAGGGGACTCCTACGAGCAGTACTTC	CASSPLPTGDSYEQYF	TRBJ2-7	16	TRBV18	NA	TRBD1
TGTGCCAGCAGCGGGGATTTCCGGACAGCGTATGGCTACACCTTC	CASSGDFRTAYGYTF	TRBJ1-2	15	TRBV13	NA	NA
TGTGCCAGCAAGCTAGCGGGGTACACAGATACGCAGTATTTT	CASKLAGYTDTQYF	TRBJ2-3	14	TRBV2	NA	TRBD2
TGTGCCAGTAGATTGGGACTAGCGGGATCGGAGTACTTC	CASRLGLAGSEYF	TRBJ2-7	13	TRBV19	NA	TRBD2
TGTGCCAGCAGTTTCACAGGGCTCGGGGGGGGGACTGAAGCTTTCTTT	CASSFTGLGGGTEAFF	TRBJ1-1	16	TRBV28	NA	NA
TGTGCCAGCAGCCAAGATGAGGGCTTTGGCTATGGCTACACCTTC	CASSQDEGFGYGYTF	TRBJ1-2	15	TRBV4-2	NA	NA
TGTGCCAGCAGCCCGGGACAGGGGTGGGATACGCAGTATTTT	CASSPGQGWDTQYF	TRBJ2-3	14	TRBV2	once	TRBD1
TGTGCCAGCAGCCCGGGGACAGGGCTCACCGGGGAGCTGTTTTTT	CASSPGTGLTGELFF	TRBJ2-2	15	TRBV28	NA	TRBD1